Below, 19 T cell receptor beta chains from the same sample are listed, as sequenced in a study of monozygotic twins with cystic fibrosis. This table comes from immunoSEQ multiplex PCR, and its TCRdb copy is limited to in-frame clones, with some not included. The sample holds about 23,000 clones; approximately 97% are singletons and the top ten take 0.12% to 0.15%. Material for sequencing was blood. These receptors came from a girl aged 10-17 years with cystic fibrosis.

The chain combines TRBV19 with TRBJ2-3; 14 bases are a match to TRBD2. CDR1 and CDR2 (germline): LNHDA, SQIVND (reference sequence). The ends lost 9 bases at V and 0 bases at J; junction bases unmatched: 5. The CDR3 covers 16 residues. CDR3 loop: CARRLAGGSSTDTQYF. As DNA, the CDR3 is TGTGCCAGAAGACTAGCGGGAGGGTCTAGCACAGATACGCAGTATTTT.

The chain joins TRBV7-9 to TRBJ2-5; 9 nucleotides agree with TRBD1. V lost 1 base, J lost 5 bases, and 5 bases stayed unmatched. Per germline, CDR1 SEHNR and CDR2 FQNEAQ (reference sequence). The CDR3 has 15 residues. CDR3 bases: TGTGCCAGCAGCTTAGTGGGACAGGGTTTCGAGACCCAGTACTTC. Its protein is CASSLVGQGFETQYF.

The rearrangement uses TRBV6-6 and TRBJ1-5, with D possibly matching TRBD1 (5 bases). V lost 8 bases and J 4 bases, leaving 18 bases between the germline ends. CDR1 and CDR2 (germline): MNHNY, SVGAGI (reference sequence). The CDR3 has 15 amino acids. The CDR3 DNA reads as TGTGCCAGCGGGGACCTGCGAGGCCTGAATCAGCCCCAGCATTTT. As protein: CASGDLRGLNQPQHF.

This clone is a singleton in its sample. J is TRBJ2-3 and V is TRBV19; 14 bases map to TRBD2. CDR3 length equals 15 residues. Germline V gene sequence: CDR1 LNHDA, CDR2 SQIVND (reference sequence). After removal of 6 bases from V and 9 bases from J, the junction contained 8 bases not matched to a gene. The CDR3 is CASSSQGLAGDTQYF. DNA for the CDR3: TGTGCCAGTAGCTCGCAGGGACTAGCGGGAGACACGCAGTATTTT.

The CDR3 here is CAISESKGGDNQPQHF. The CDR3 region has the DNA TGTGCCATCAGTGAGTCGAAGGGAGGGGATAATCAGCCCCAGCATTTT. The chain combines TRBV10-3 with TRBJ1-5, with a weak D call TRBD1 (5 bases). The V gene lost 0 bases and the J gene lost 4 bases, with 13 bases spanning the gap. CDR3 size: 16 residues. Germline CDR1 ENHRY, CDR2 SYGVKD.

The rearrangement joins TRBV19 to TRBJ2-1; the match to TRBD2 covers 7 bases. Germline trimming cut 8 bases from V and 4 bases from J; bases unmatched to any gene: 2. CDR1 LNHDA and CDR2 SQIVND come from the germline V gene (reference sequence). CDR3 length: 12 amino acids. In DNA form, the CDR3 reads TGTGCCAGTGGACTAGAATACAATGAGCAGTTCTTC. Protein: CASGLEYNEQFF.

This chain joins TRBV6-4 and TRBJ1-1; tentative D call: TRBD1 (6 bases). The CDR3 is made up of 14 amino acids. Trimming pared 3 bases from V and 10 bases from J, leaving 18 bases between. The germline CDR1 and CDR2 sequences are MRHNA and SNTAGT. The CDR3 coding sequence is TGTGCCAGCAGTGAGGATACCGGGACACTCGCAGCTTTCTTT. Residues: CASSEDTGTLAAFF.

V and J are TRBV7-8 and TRBJ1-2; D is unclear. In germline, CDR1 is SGHVS, CDR2 FQNEAQ. Trimming left V 5 bases short and J 2 bases short, with 15 bases between. The CDR3 is made up of 15 amino acids. The CDR3 region is CASSGQRWRNYGYTF. Written as DNA, the CDR3 is TGTGCCAGCAGCGGCCAGCGGTGGCGCAACTATGGCTACACCTTC.

The genes are TRBV6-5 and TRBJ1-2; D possibly corresponds to TRBD1 (5 bases). Germline-derived CDR1 and CDR2 are MNHEY and SVGAGI. This CDR3 contains 15 residues. V lost 6 bases, J lost 1 base, and 15 bases lay in between. The CDR3 sequence is CASSVRGKNNYGYTF. DNA for the CDR3: TGTGCCAGCAGCGTTCGGGGGAAGAATAACTATGGCTACACCTTC.

The chain links TRBV7-2 to TRBJ1-1; the D is unclear. Germline loops: CDR1 SGHTA, CDR2 FQGNSA. The CDR3 totals 11 residues. Trimming took off 5 bases at V and 1 base at J, with 2 bases between the two ends. The DNA for the CDR3 is TGTGCCAGCAGCCGGAACACTGAAGCTTTCTTT. It specifies CASSRNTEAFF. The full variable domain, its missing parts supplied by reference TRBV7-2 and TRBJ1-1, is GAGVSQSPSNKVTEKGKDVELRCDPISGHTALYWYRQSLGQGLEFLIYFQGNSAPDKSGLPSDRFSAERTGGSVSTLTIQRTQQEDSAVYLCASSRNTEAFFGQGTRLTVV.

This clone has only one observation. The chain uses TRBV7-9 and TRBJ1-3; D is possibly TRBD1 (6 bases). CDR1 SEHNR and CDR2 FQNEAQ come from the germline V gene (reference sequence). This CDR3 is 17 amino acids long. The germline V and J ends were trimmed by 3 bases and 0 bases, with 15 bases remaining between them. CDR3 DNA: TGTGCCAGCAGCTTTTTGCAGACAGGTTTCTCTGGAAACACCATATATTTT. Its protein product is CASSFLQTGFSGNTIYF.

The CDR3 reads CASSLSGNQPQHF. CDR3 in DNA: TGTGCCAGCAGTCTAAGTGGGAATCAGCCCCAGCATTTT. V gene TRBV6-5 combines with J gene TRBJ1-5; no definite D call. CDR3 size: 13 residues. Germline CDR1 is MNHEY and CDR2 is SVGAGI. The V end lost 5 bases, the J end lost 4 bases, and 9 bases lay between the germline ends.

The chain uses TRBV28 and TRBJ2-6, with D perhaps matching TRBD1 (6 bases). Trimming stripped 3 bases from V and 0 bases from J, with 18 bases between. CDR3 length: 19 residues. Germline V gives CDR1 MDHEN, CDR2 SYDVKM. CDR3 residues: CASSFFSGTGSSGANVLTF. CDR3 DNA: TGTGCCAGCAGTTTTTTTTCGGGAACAGGGAGCTCTGGGGCCAACGTCCTGACTTTC.

The chain employs TRBV5-1 and TRBJ2-5; D possibly corresponds to TRBD2 (5 bases). CDR1 SGHRS and CDR2 YFSETQ come from the germline V gene. This CDR3 region has 15 residues. The V gene lost 0 bases and the J gene lost 3 bases, with 12 bases spanning the gap. The chain's CDR3 is CASSLAGRWEETQYF. CDR3 coding DNA: TGCGCCAGCAGCTTGGCGGGGAGATGGGAAGAGACCCAGTACTTC.

This clone was detected once. This chain links TRBV27 with TRBJ1-2; no clear D. Germline lookup yields CDR1 MNHEY and CDR2 SMNVEV (reference sequence). This CDR3 region has 13 residues. V was cut by 4 bases and J by 0 bases, with 6 bases left in between. The CDR3 region has the DNA TGTGCCAGCAGTTATCAAGCTAACTATGGCTACACCTTC. Its translation is CASSYQANYGYTF.

The chain uses TRBV6-4 and TRBJ1-2; D is uncertain. The germline V gene encodes CDR1 MRHNA and CDR2 SNTAGT. V lost 5 bases and J 4 bases, leaving 14 bases between the germline ends. CDR3 size: 14 residues. The CDR3 DNA sequence: TGTGCCAGCAGTCCCGGGTTGGGAGGCTATGGCTACACCTTC. Amino acid sequence: CASSPGLGGYGYTF.

The V call is TRBV29-1, the J call TRBJ1-1; D unresolved. Germline CDR1 SQVTM, CDR2 ANQGSEA. V was shortened by 0 bases and J by 0 bases, with 11 bases between the two germline ends. The CDR3 spans 15 residues. CDR3 DNA: TGCAGCGTTGAAGATCCAGCGCGAATGAACACTGAAGCTTTCTTT. Protein: CSVEDPARMNTEAFF.

The J gene is TRBJ2-7, the V gene TRBV7-2; D gene uncertain. CDR3 length equals 14 residues. The germline V gene encodes CDR1 SGHTA and CDR2 FQGNSA. V shed 1 base and J shed 3 bases, with 10 bases lying between them. The DNA of the CDR3 is TGTGCCAGCAGCTTAGGCCCACAAGACTACGAGCAGTACGTC. Translation gives CASSLGPQDYEQYV.

The chain links TRBV28 to TRBJ2-5; 10 bases fit TRBD2. Looked up from germline, CDR1 is MDHEN and CDR2 is SYDVKM. This CDR3 comprises 15 residues. The trim removed 3 bases at V and 4 bases at J, leaving 5 bases unmatched. The CDR3 nucleotides read TGTGCCAGCAGTTTGTCTAGCGGGAGTAGAGAGACCCAGTACTTC. It specifies CASSLSSGSRETQYF.